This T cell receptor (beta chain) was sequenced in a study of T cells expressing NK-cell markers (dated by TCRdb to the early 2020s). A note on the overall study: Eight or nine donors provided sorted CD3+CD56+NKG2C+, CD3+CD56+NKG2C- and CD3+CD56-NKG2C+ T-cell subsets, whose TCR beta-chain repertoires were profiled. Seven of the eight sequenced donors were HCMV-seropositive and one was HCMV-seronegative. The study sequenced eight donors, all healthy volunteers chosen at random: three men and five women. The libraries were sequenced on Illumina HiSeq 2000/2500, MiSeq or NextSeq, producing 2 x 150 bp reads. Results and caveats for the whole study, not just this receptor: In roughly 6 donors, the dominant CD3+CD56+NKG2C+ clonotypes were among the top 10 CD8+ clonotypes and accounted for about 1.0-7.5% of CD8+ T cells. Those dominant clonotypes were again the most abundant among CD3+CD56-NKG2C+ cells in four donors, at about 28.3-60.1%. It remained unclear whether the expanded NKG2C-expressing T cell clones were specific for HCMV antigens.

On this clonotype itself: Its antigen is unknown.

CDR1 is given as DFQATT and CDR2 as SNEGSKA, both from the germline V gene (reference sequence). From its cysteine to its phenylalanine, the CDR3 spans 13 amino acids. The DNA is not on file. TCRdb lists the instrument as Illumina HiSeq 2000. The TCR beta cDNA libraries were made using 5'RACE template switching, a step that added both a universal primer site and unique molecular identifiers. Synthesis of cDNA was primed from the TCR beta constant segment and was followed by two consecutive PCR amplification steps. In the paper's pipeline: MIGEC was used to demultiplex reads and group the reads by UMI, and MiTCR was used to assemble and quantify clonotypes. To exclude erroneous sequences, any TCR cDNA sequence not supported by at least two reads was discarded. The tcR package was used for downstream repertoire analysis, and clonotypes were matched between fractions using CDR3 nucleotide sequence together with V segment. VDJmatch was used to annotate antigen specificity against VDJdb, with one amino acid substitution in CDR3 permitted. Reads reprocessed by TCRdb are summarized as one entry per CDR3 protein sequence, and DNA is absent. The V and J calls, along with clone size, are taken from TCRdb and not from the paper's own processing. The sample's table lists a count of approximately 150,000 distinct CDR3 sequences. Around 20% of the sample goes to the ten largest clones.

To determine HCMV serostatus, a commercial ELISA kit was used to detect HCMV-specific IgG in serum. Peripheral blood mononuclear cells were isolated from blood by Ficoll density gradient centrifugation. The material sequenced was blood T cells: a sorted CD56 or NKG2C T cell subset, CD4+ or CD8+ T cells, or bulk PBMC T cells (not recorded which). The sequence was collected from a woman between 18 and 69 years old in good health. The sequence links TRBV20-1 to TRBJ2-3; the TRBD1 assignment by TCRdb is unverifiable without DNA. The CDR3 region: CSASATIRDAEYF.